One sample yielded the 32 T cell receptor beta chains listed below, sequenced in a study of blood T cell repertoires in COVID-19. Sequencing was performed with immunoSEQ multiplex PCR; in TCRdb, only in-frame clones are kept and a portion is missing. Of about 16,000 clones in the sample, roughly nine tenths were seen once. Sequenced: peripheral blood. These receptor sequences come from a woman older than 75 with COVID-19, enrolled during active disease.

The chain couples TRBV18 to TRBJ2-2; D ambiguous. The germline gives CDR1 KGHSH, CDR2 LQKENI. The CDR3 is 13 amino acids. V was trimmed by 3 bases and J by 6 bases, leaving 8 bases between them. CDR3 residues: CASSPESSGELFF. Written as DNA, the CDR3 is TGTGCCAGCTCACCTGAAAGCTCCGGGGAGCTGTTTTTT.

The chain carries TRBV19 and TRBJ2-7; 8 bases are a match to TRBD1. Germline trimming cut 7 bases from V and 1 base from J; bases unmatched to any gene: 12. The germline gives CDR1 LNHDA, CDR2 SQIVND (reference sequence). The CDR3 has 16 amino acids. In DNA form, the CDR3 reads TGTGCCAGTAAGCTAGCAGGGGGCTCTGGGTCCTACGAGCAGTACTTC. Its translation is CASKLAGGSGSYEQYF.

This chain joins TRBV6-5 and TRBJ2-7, with 7 bases fitting TRBD2. CDR1 is MNHEY, CDR2 SVGAGI, per germline. The CDR3 is 15 amino acids. V gave up 6 bases and J gave up 2 bases; unmatched junction bases: 10. Written as DNA, the CDR3 is TGTGCCAGCAGGAGCGGGAATAGGCTGCCCTACGAGCAGTACTTC. Translation: CASRSGNRLPYEQYF.

The V gene is TRBV11-2, the J gene TRBJ2-7; D gene ambiguous. Germline lookup yields CDR1 SGHAT and CDR2 FQNNGV. The CDR3 loop spans 13 amino acids. The V end was cut by 3 bases, the J end by 3 bases, with 9 bases between. In DNA form, the CDR3 reads TGTGCCAGCAGCTTTAGCAGCCGCTACGAGCAGTACTTC. This encodes CASSFSSRYEQYF.

The J gene is TRBJ1-1, the V gene TRBV3-1 (or the pseudogene TRBV3-2); the D gene is possibly TRBD1 (5 bases). Trimming left V 1 base short and J 0 bases short, with 9 bases between. The V gene's germline CDR1 is LGHDT and CDR2 YNNKEL (reference sequence). This CDR3 contains 15 residues. The DNA for the CDR3 is TGTGCCAGCAGCCAAGTGGTAGGGGTGAACACTGAAGCTTTCTTT. It encodes CASSQVVGVNTEAFF.

This chain connects TRBV6-6 to TRBJ2-7; 9 bases map to TRBD1. The V gene's germline CDR1 is MNHNY and CDR2 SVGAGI (reference sequence). This CDR3 spans 15 amino acids. After removal of 6 bases from V and 0 bases from J, the junction contained 6 bases not matched to a gene. CDR3 in amino acids: CASSRPGQGSYEQYF. The CDR3 nucleotides read TGTGCCAGCAGCAGACCGGGACAGGGCTCCTACGAGCAGTACTTC.

The rearrangement uses TRBV4-1 and TRBJ1-5; 8 nucleotides agree with TRBD1. Trimming cost V 2 bases and J 3 bases; bases outside gene matches: 3. Germline V gene data show CDR1 as MGHRA and CDR2 as YSYEKL. The CDR3 is made up of 15 amino acids. CDR3 in DNA: TGCGCCAGCAGCCAATTGGGACAGGACAATCAGCCCCAGCATTTT. This gives the protein CASSQLGQDNQPQHF.

This rearrangement joins TRBV6-1 to TRBJ1-5; no clear D gene. The V gene lost 0 bases and the J gene lost 4 bases, with 16 bases spanning the gap. Germline V gives CDR1 MNHNS, CDR2 SASEGT. The length of the CDR3 is 17 residues. The CDR3: CASSEALRWGGNQPQHF. The DNA for the CDR3 is TGTGCCAGCAGTGAAGCGCTAAGGTGGGGAGGAAATCAGCCCCAGCATTTT.

This rearrangement joins TRBV4-3 to TRBJ2-3; no clear D gene. The CDR3 totals 13 residues. The germline V gene encodes CDR1 LGHNA and CDR2 YSLEER. V was pared by 0 bases and J by 6 bases, with 7 bases between. The chain's CDR3 is CASSQDKEDTQYF. CDR3 in DNA: TGCGCCAGCAGCCAAGATAAAGAGGATACGCAGTATTTT.

The chain is built from TRBV29-1 and TRBJ1-1, with 7 bases fitting TRBD1. CDR3 length: 13 amino acids. Per germline, CDR1 SQVTM and CDR2 ANQGSEA. After removal of 7 bases from V and 2 bases from J, the junction contained 7 bases not matched to a gene. DNA for the CDR3: TGCAGCGCCGAGAGACAGGGAAACACTGAAGCTTTCTTT. It codes for CSAERQGNTEAFF.

The rearrangement joins TRBV24-1 to TRBJ2-3, with 10 bases aligning to TRBD2. Unmatched junction bases numbered 6, after V lost 4 bases and J lost 6 bases. Germline CDR1 KGHDR, CDR2 SFDVKD. The CDR3 covers 15 residues. CDR3 loop: CATSDQSGRGDTQYF. The CDR3 region has the DNA TGTGCCACCAGTGACCAGAGCGGGAGGGGGGATACGCAGTATTTT.

This clone was observed a handful of times. J is TRBJ1-6 and V is TRBV7-2; D remains ambiguous. CDR1 is SGHTA and CDR2 is FQGNSA in the germline V gene. There are 16 residues in the CDR3. V was pared by 5 bases and J by 0 bases, with 11 bases between. This CDR3 is CASSDEISSYNSPLHF. Written as DNA, the CDR3 is TGTGCCAGCAGCGATGAGATTAGCTCCTATAATTCACCCCTCCACTTT.

The CDR3 bases are TGTGCCAGCAGCTTAGGCAGGGGAGAAGGTGGCTACACCTTC. This encodes CASSLGRGEGGYTF. The gene calls are TRBV11-2 and TRBJ1-2; D is possibly TRBD1 (6 bases). The CDR3 is made up of 14 amino acids. Germline CDR1 and CDR2: SGHAT and FQNNGV. Trimming took off 1 base at V and 7 bases at J, with 13 bases between the two ends.

The chain carries TRBV7-9 and TRBJ1-1, with D possibly TRBD1 on 6 matching bases. V gave up 5 bases and J gave up 1 base, with 14 bases separating them. CDR1 and CDR2 (germline): SEHNR, FQNEAQ (reference sequence). The CDR3 loop spans 15 amino acids. The CDR3 DNA reads TGTGCCAGCAGCCCTAGGGGGACGGCGAACACTGAAGCTTTCTTT. It encodes CASSPRGTANTEAFF. The complete variable domain, with remaining parts taken from reference TRBV7-9 and TRBJ1-1, reads DTGVSQNPRHKITKRGQNVTFRCDPISEHNRLYWYRQTLGQGPEFLTYFQNEAQLEKSRLLSDRFSAERPKGSFSTLEIQRTEQGDSAMYLCASSPRGTANTEAFFGQGTRLTVV.

V gene TRBV12-3 or TRBV12-4 combines with J gene TRBJ2-7; no definite D call. The CDR3 loop spans 13 amino acids. Trimming took off 3 bases at V and 0 bases at J, with 6 bases between the two ends. The CDR3 nucleotides are TGTGCCAGCAGTTTGCGGCACTCCTACGAGCAGTACTTC. This encodes CASSLRHSYEQYF.

V gene TRBV28 combines with J gene TRBJ2-7; possibly TRBD1 for D (7 bases). The CDR3 runs to 16 residues. The ends were cut back, 3 bases at V and 4 bases at J, with 19 bases in the middle. Germline-derived CDR1 and CDR2 are MDHEN and SYDVKM. DNA of the CDR3: TGTGCCAGCAGTTTGTTCGGGGGACAGTTCCCATACGAGCAGTACTTC. Translated: CASSLFGGQFPYEQYF. Based on the CDR3 plus reference TRBV28 and TRBJ2-7, the full variable domain is DVKVTQSSRYLVKRTGEKVFLECVQDMDHENMFWYRQDPGLGLRLIYFSYDVKMKEKGDIPEGYSVSREKKERFSLILESASTNQTSMYLCASSLFGGQFPYEQYFGPGTRLTVT.

This clone was seen a single time. V is TRBV10-3 and J is TRBJ1-2; maybe TRBD1 (6 bases). Trimming removed 3 bases at V and 0 bases at J, with 14 bases between. The germline V gene has CDR1 ENHRY and CDR2 SYGVKD. The CDR3 totals 16 residues. The CDR3, as DNA: TGTGCCATCAGTGAACAAGGGCCAGGGGCTAACTATGGCTACACCTTC. Its protein is CAISEQGPGANYGYTF.

This rearrangement joins TRBV7-9 to TRBJ1-2; D is undetermined. There are 12 residues in the CDR3. Germline values: CDR1 SEHNR, CDR2 FQNEAQ (reference sequence). Trimming left V 1 base short and J 6 bases short, with 6 bases between. DNA of the CDR3: TGTGCCAGCAGCTTAGAAAGCCATGGCTACACCTTC. Its translation: CASSLESHGYTF.

V gene TRBV2 combines with J gene TRBJ2-3; 12 nucleotides match TRBD2. Germline CDR1 reads SNHLY; CDR2 reads FYNNEI. The CDR3 loop spans 16 amino acids. With 6 bases clipped from V and 5 bases from J, the junction kept 9 bases outside the gene matches. The DNA for the CDR3 is TGTGCCAGCAGGACCCTAGCGGGAGGGCCGAGAGATACGCAGTATTTT. It yields the protein CASRTLAGGPRDTQYF.

The V gene is TRBV6-5, the J gene TRBJ2-2, with D tentatively TRBD1 (5 bases). Looked up from germline, CDR1 is MNHEY and CDR2 is SVGAGI. Trimming took 8 bases from V and 7 from J, leaving 11 bases between them. The CDR3 covers 12 residues. The DNA for the CDR3 is TGTGCCAGCGCAAAGGGGCACGGGGAGCTGTTTTTT. Protein product: CASAKGHGELFF.

This chain links TRBV5-4 with TRBJ2-1; 10 bases align to TRBD1. Trimming removed 3 bases from V and 2 bases from J; junction bases left unmatched: 2. Germline CDR1 SGHNT, CDR2 YYREEE (reference sequence). The CDR3 covers 15 residues. DNA of the CDR3: TGTGCCAGCAGCTCCGGGACAGGGGCCTACAATGAGCAGTTCTTC. It encodes CASSSGTGAYNEQFF.

V gene TRBV7-9 combines with J gene TRBJ2-2, with TRBD1 as a possible D gene (8 bases). Germline V gives CDR1 SEHNR, CDR2 FQNEAQ (reference sequence). This CDR3 has 16 residues. V was cut by 2 bases and J by 5 bases, with 15 bases left in between. The CDR3 loop is CASSLPGQGGTGELFF. Written as DNA, the CDR3 is TGTGCCAGCAGCTTACCCGGACAGGGAGGGACCGGGGAGCTGTTTTTT.

The chain links TRBV5-1 to TRBJ2-5, with 8 bases identical to TRBD2. After removal of 0 bases from V and 3 bases from J, the junction contained 7 bases not matched to a gene. The germline V gene has CDR1 SGHRS and CDR2 YFSETQ. The CDR3 consists of 16 residues. For the CDR3, the DNA is TGCGCCAGCAGCTTGGTGGCGGGGGGAGTCGAAGAGACCCAGTACTTC. This encodes CASSLVAGGVEETQYF.

The chain links TRBV27 to TRBJ1-6; no firm D call. The CDR3 has 14 amino acids. Looked up from germline, CDR1 is MNHEY and CDR2 is SMNVEV (reference sequence). V lost 4 bases to trimming and J lost 12 bases, with 16 bases between them. This CDR3 reads CASSSFLEGGPLHF. CDR3 nucleotide sequence: TGTGCCAGCAGTTCCTTTCTGGAGGGTGGACCCCTCCACTTT.

The chain employs TRBV6-5 and TRBJ1-1, with TRBD1 matching over 9 bases. CDR3 length: 14 residues. After removal of 4 bases from V and 4 bases from J, the junction contained 4 bases not matched to a gene. The germline V gene has CDR1 MNHEY and CDR2 SVGAGI. The CDR3 protein is CASSFRTGVTEAFF. CDR3 bases: TGTGCCAGCAGTTTCAGGACAGGGGTCACTGAAGCTTTCTTT.

The rearrangement links TRBV28 to TRBJ2-1; D unclear. Deletions cut 2 bases from V and 9 bases from J, with 8 bases between. Per germline, CDR1 MDHEN and CDR2 SYDVKM. This CDR3 is built from 12 residues. The CDR3 reads CASSLRGLEQFF. The DNA of the CDR3 is TGTGCCAGCAGTTTACGAGGCCTTGAGCAGTTCTTC.

This clone came up once. J is TRBJ2-7 and V is TRBV13; TRBD2 is a possible D gene (7 bases). Trimming shortened V by 5 bases and J by 6 bases, and 20 bases separated the two germline ends. The length of the CDR3 is 15 residues. Germline loops: CDR1 PRHDT, CDR2 FYEKMQ (reference sequence). DNA of the CDR3: TGTGCCAGCAGCCCTACTAGGGGGGGACGGGGCGAGCAGTACTTC. This gives the protein CASSPTRGGRGEQYF.

The V gene is TRBV6-2 or TRBV6-3, the J gene TRBJ2-7; tentatively, D is TRBD2 (5 bases). The V end lost 0 bases, the J end lost 11 bases, and 17 bases lay between the germline ends. Germline loops: CDR1 MNHEY, CDR2 SVGEGT. There are 14 residues in the CDR3. The DNA of the CDR3 is TGTGCCAGCAGTTACTCGACGGCGGCAGGAGGAAAGTACTTC. Translated: CASSYSTAAGGKYF.

The chain couples TRBV12-3 or TRBV12-4 to TRBJ2-7; a possible D gene is TRBD2 (5 bases). Trimming took 4 bases from V and 12 from J, leaving 16 bases between them. The CDR3 length is 12 residues. In DNA form, the CDR3 reads TGTGCCAGCAGTTCAACACGGGATTGGGTGTACTTC. It yields the protein CASSSTRDWVYF.

The chain couples TRBV12-1 to TRBJ2-1; the table's D call of TRBD2 was not tested on the DNA. TRBV12-1 is shown as a pseudogene. This CDR3 comprises 16 residues. The CDR3 sequence: CASSFAASGDYNEQFF. For the CDR3, the DNA is TGTGCCAGCAGCTTTGCGGCCAGCGGGGACTACAATGAGCAGTTCTTC.

CDR3 residues: CASSQRLASTDTQYF. The CDR3, as DNA: TGTGCCAGCAGTCAAAGGCTAGCAAGCACAGATACGCAGTATTTT. The genes are TRBV6-2 or TRBV6-3 and TRBJ2-3, with D perhaps TRBD2 (5 bases). Germline values: CDR1 MNHEY, CDR2 SVGEGT. The CDR3 covers 15 residues. The V gene lost 5 bases and the J gene lost 0 bases, with 12 bases spanning the gap.

The chain recombines TRBV23-1 with TRBJ2-3; D may be TRBD1 (5 bases). TRBV23-1 is sorted into the ORF group, with uncertain function. The germline V and J ends were trimmed by 8 bases and 4 bases, with 22 bases remaining between them. The CDR3 covers 16 residues. The CDR3 region is CASPSMGRDWADTQYF. CDR3 nucleotides: TGCGCCAGCCCGTCCATGGGGCGCGACTGGGCAGATACGCAGTATTTT.